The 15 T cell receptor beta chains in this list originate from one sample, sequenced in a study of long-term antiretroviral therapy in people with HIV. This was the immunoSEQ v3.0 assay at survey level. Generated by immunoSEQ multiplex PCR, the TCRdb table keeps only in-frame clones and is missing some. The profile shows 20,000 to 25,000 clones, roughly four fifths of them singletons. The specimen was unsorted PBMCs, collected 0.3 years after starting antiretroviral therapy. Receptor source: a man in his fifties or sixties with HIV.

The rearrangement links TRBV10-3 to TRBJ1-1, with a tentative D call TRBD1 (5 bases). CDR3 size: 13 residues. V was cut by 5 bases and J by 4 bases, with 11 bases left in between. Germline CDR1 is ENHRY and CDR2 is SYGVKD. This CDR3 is CAISLGGATEAFF. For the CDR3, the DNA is TGTGCCATCAGTCTTGGAGGGGCCACTGAAGCTTTCTTT.

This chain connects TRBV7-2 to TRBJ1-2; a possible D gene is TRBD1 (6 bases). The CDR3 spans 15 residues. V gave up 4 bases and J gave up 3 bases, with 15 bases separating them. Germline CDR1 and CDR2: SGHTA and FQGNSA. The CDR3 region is CASSSLQGLDYGYTF. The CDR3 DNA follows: TGTGCCAGCAGCTCCTTACAGGGCTTAGACTATGGCTACACCTTC.

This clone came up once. CDR3 coding DNA: TGTGCCAGGCAGGTACTTCTTGAGGAGCTGTTTTTT. This sequence encodes CARQVLLEELFF. This sequence joins TRBV6-1 and TRBJ2-2; no reliable D call. This CDR3 is built from 12 residues. The germline V and J ends were trimmed by 9 bases and 10 bases, with 15 bases remaining between them. The germline V gene has CDR1 MNHNS and CDR2 SASEGT.

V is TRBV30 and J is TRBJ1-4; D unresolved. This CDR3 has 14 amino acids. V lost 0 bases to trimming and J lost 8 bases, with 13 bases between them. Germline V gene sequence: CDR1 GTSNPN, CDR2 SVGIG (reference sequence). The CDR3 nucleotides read TGTGCCTGGAGTGTAGGGCAGTACGGGGAAAAACTGTTTTTT. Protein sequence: CAWSVGQYGEKLFF.

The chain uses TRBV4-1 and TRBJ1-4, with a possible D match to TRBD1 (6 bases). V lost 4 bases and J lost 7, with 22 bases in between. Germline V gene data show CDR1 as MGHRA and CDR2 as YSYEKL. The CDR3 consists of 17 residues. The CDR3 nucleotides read TGCGCCAGCAGCCTGAGGGACACGATGGGTTGGTTTGAAAAACTGTTTTTT. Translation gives CASSLRDTMGWFEKLFF.

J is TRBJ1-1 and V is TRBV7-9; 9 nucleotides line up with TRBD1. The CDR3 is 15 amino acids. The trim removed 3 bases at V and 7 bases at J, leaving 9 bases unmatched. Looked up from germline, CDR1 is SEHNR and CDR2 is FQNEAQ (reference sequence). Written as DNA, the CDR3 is TGTGCCAGCAGCTTGACAGGGGGGCGGGTTAGTGAAGCTTTCTTT. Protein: CASSLTGGRVSEAFF.

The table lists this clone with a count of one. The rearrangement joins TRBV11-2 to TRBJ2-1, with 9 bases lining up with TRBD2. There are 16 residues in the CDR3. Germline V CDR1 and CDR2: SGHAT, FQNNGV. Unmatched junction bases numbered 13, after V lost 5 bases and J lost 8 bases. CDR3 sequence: CASSPSSGNLGDEQFF. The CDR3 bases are TGTGCCAGCAGCCCGTCTAGCGGGAACCTTGGGGATGAGCAGTTCTTC. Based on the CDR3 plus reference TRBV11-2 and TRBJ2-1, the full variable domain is EAGVAQSPRYKIIEKRQSVAFWCNPISGHATLYWYQQILGQGPKLLIQFQNNGVVDDSQLPKDRFSAERLKGVDSTLKIQPAKLEDSAVYLCASSPSSGNLGDEQFFGPGTRLTVL.

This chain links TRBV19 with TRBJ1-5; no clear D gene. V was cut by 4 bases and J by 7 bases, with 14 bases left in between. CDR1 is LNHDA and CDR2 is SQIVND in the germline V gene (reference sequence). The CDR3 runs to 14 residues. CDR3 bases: TGTGCCAGTAGTAGGAAGGGCGCCAGGCAGCCCCAGCATTTT. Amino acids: CASSRKGARQPQHF. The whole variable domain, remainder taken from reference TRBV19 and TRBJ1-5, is DGGITQSPKYLFRKEGQNVTLSCEQNLNHDAMYWYRQDPGQGLRLIYYSQIVNDFQKGDIAEGYSVSREKKESFPLTVTSAQKNPTAFYLCASSRKGARQPQHFGDGTRLSIL.

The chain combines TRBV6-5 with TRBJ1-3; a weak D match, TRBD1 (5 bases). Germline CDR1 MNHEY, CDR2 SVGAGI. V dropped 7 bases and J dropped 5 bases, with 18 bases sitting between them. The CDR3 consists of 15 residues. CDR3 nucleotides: TGTGCCAGCACCACCGACAGCAAAGGGCGAAACACCATATATTTT. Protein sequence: CASTTDSKGRNTIYF.

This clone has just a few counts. The CDR3 DNA is TGTGCCAGCAGGTCGACAGGGGGGACATGGGACTATGGCTACACCTTC. It encodes CASRSTGGTWDYGYTF. The rearrangement joins TRBV28 to TRBJ1-2; 9 bases match TRBD1. Germline V gene lookup returns CDR1 MDHEN and CDR2 SYDVKM. The CDR3 is 16 amino acids. V was clipped by 6 bases and J by 3 bases; unmatched bases: 11.

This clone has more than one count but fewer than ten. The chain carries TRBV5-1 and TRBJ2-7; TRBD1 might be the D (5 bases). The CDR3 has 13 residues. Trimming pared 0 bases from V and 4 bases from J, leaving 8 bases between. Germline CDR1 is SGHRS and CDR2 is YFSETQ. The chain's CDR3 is CASSLEGPYEQYF. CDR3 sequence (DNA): TGCGCCAGCAGCTTGGAGGGGCCATACGAGCAGTACTTC.

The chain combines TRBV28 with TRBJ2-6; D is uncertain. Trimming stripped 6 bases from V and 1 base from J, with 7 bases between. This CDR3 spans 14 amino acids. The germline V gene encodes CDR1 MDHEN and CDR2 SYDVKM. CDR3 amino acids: CASSLISGANVLTF. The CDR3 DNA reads TGTGCCAGCAGCCTCATATCTGGGGCCAACGTCCTGACTTTC.

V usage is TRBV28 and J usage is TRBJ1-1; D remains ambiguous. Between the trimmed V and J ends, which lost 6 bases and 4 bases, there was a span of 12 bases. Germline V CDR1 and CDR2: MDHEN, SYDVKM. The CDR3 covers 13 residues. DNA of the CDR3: TGTGCCAGCAGCTTAGGACTCTTCACTGAAGCTTTCTTT. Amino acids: CASSLGLFTEAFF.

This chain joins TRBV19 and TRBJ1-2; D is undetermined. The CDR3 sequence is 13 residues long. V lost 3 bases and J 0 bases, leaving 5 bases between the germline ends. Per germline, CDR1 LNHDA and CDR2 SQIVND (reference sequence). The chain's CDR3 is CASSISANYGYTF. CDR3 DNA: TGTGCCAGTAGTATTTCAGCTAACTATGGCTACACCTTC. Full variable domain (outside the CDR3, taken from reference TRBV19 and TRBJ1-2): DGGITQSPKYLFRKEGQNVTLSCEQNLNHDAMYWYRQDPGQGLRLIYYSQIVNDFQKGDIAEGYSVSREKKESFPLTVTSAQKNPTAFYLCASSISANYGYTFGSGTRLTVV.

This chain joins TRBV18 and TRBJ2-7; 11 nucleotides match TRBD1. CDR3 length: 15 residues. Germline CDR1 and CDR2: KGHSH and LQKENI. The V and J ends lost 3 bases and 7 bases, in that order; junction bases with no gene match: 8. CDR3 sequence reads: CASSPAGTGGWEQYF. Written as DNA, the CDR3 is TGTGCCAGCTCACCGGCCGGGACAGGGGGTTGGGAGCAGTACTTC.